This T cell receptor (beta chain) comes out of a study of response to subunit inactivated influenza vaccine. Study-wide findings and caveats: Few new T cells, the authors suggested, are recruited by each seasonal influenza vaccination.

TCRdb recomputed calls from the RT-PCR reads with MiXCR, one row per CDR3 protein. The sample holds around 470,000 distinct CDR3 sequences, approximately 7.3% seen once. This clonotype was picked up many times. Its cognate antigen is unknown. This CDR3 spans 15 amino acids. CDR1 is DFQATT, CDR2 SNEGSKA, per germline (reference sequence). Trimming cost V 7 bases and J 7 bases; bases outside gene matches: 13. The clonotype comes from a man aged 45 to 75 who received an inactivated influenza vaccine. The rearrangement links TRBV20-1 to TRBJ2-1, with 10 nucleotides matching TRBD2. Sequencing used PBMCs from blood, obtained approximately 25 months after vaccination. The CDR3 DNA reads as TGCAGTGTTAAACCGGGACTAGCGATCGCGAATGAGCAGTTCTTC. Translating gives CSVKPGLAIANEQFF.